A single sample gave rise to the 17 T cell receptor beta chains below, sequenced in a study of blood T cell repertoires in COVID-19 (dated by TCRdb to the early 2020s). The library was produced with the immunoSEQ multiplex PCR assay. TCRdb obtained this table from immuneACCESS and retained in-frame rearrangements with V and J assigned. These tables miss some clones; where compared with another copy, unresolved V genes account for less than half of the shortfall, and the remainder is unexplained. Within this sample are approximately 150,000 clones, with around nine tenths of them counted one time only. About 1.7% of the sample is in the top ten clones. Sequenced material: peripheral blood. The source is a woman aged 50 to 65 with acute or convalescent COVID-19.

This sequence joins TRBV3-1 (or the pseudogene TRBV3-2) and TRBJ1-2; TRBD1 aligns across 7 bases. Germline V gene sequence: CDR1 LGHDT, CDR2 YNNKEL (reference sequence). The V and J ends lost 4 bases and 8 bases, in that order; junction bases with no gene match: 7. The CDR3 sequence is 13 residues long. This CDR3 is CASSPRQGLGYTF. Here the CDR3 DNA reads TGTGCCAGCAGCCCCCGACAGGGCTTAGGCTACACCTTC.

V and J are TRBV4-2 and TRBJ2-3, with D perhaps TRBD1 (6 bases). The CDR3 totals 14 residues. Germline V gives CDR1 LGHNA, CDR2 YNFKEQ. The V end was cut by 5 bases, the J end by 0 bases, with 9 bases between. In nucleotides, the CDR3 is TGTGCCAGCAGCGGACAGATTAGCACAGATACGCAGTATTTT. It specifies CASSGQISTDTQYF.

V usage is TRBV7-9 and J usage is TRBJ1-4, with 12 nucleotides matching TRBD1. V was clipped by 7 bases and J by 8 bases; unmatched bases: 8. CDR1 is SEHNR and CDR2 is FQNEAQ in the germline V gene (reference sequence). The CDR3 runs 15 residues. The CDR3 region is CASKGQGALEEKLFF. The DNA for the CDR3 is TGTGCCAGCAAGGGACAGGGGGCTTTGGAAGAAAAACTGTTTTTT.

The chain recombines TRBV7-6 with TRBJ1-3; the D gene is possibly TRBD1 (5 bases). The CDR3 is 14 residues long. Germline CDR1 SGHVS, CDR2 FNYEAQ. The germline V and J ends were trimmed by 5 bases and 2 bases, with 10 bases remaining between them. The DNA for the CDR3 is TGTGCCAGCAGCCTCGGGGGTCCTGGAAACACCATATATTTT. Its translation is CASSLGGPGNTIYF.

This clone was counted only a few times. The chain links TRBV4-1 to TRBJ2-5; D is uncertain. The V gene's germline CDR1 is MGHRA and CDR2 YSYEKL. Trimming took off 0 bases at V and 5 bases at J, with 16 bases between the two ends. The CDR3 totals 16 residues. CDR3 sequence: CASSQDPPFIGETQYF. CDR3 sequence (DNA): TGCGCCAGCAGCCAAGATCCTCCATTCATCGGGGAGACCCAGTACTTC.

The gene calls are TRBV3-1 (or the pseudogene TRBV3-2) and TRBJ1-3, with D unclear. Germline CDR1 reads LGHDT; CDR2 reads YNNKEL (reference sequence). Trimming stripped 1 base from V and 4 bases from J, with 17 bases between. The CDR3 consists of 17 residues. The CDR3 region has the DNA TGTGCCAGCAGCCAAGGTGGTCAGAACCCCTCCGGAAACACCATATATTTT. This sequence encodes CASSQGGQNPSGNTIYF.

The V and J genes are TRBV5-1 and TRBJ1-5; D perhaps matches TRBD1 (6 bases). V lost 0 bases and J 6 bases, leaving 16 bases between the germline ends. The CDR3 extends over 16 amino acids. Germline CDR1 and CDR2: SGHRS and YFSETQ. CDR3 nucleotide sequence: TGCGCCAGCAGCTTGGATGGACAGCTAGCAAGTCAGCCCCAGCATTTT. It yields the protein CASSLDGQLASQPQHF.

The chain joins TRBV28 to TRBJ1-5, with D maybe TRBD1 (6 bases). Germline V lookup: CDR1 MDHEN, CDR2 SYDVKM. This CDR3 is 15 amino acids long. V was cut by 8 bases and J by 6 bases, with 20 bases left in between. CDR3 protein: CASHLAGTTGQPQHF. In DNA form, the CDR3 reads TGTGCCAGCCACCTCGCCGGGACAACAGGTCAGCCCCAGCATTTT.

This chain connects TRBV5-1 to TRBJ2-4, with a tentative D call TRBD2 (6 bases). Trimming left V 2 bases short and J 8 bases short, with 20 bases between. From germline, CDR1 is SGHRS and CDR2 YFSETQ. The CDR3 runs 16 residues. CDR3 sequence reads: CASSFRGGVGFDIQYF. In nucleotides, the CDR3 is TGCGCCAGCAGCTTCCGTGGAGGGGTTGGGTTCGACATTCAGTACTTC.

The V and J genes are TRBV30 and TRBJ1-2, with D perhaps TRBD1 (5 bases). This CDR3 has 13 amino acids. V was cut by 2 bases and J by 5 bases, with 12 bases left in between. CDR1 is GTSNPN, CDR2 SVGIG, per germline (reference sequence). CDR3 in amino acids: CAWSPGGRYGYTF. In DNA form, the CDR3 reads TGTGCCTGGAGTCCGGGGGGGAGATATGGCTACACCTTC. Supplemented by reference TRBV30 and TRBJ1-2, the full variable domain reads SQTIHQWPATLVQPVGSPLSLECTVEGTSNPNLYWYRQAAGRGLQLLFYSVGIGQISSEVPQNLSASRPQDRQFILSSKKLLLSDSGFYLCAWSPGGRYGYTFGSGTRLTVV.

V usage is TRBV5-6 and J usage is TRBJ2-5; 10 nucleotides line up with TRBD1. Per germline, CDR1 SGHDT and CDR2 YYEEEE. Trimming removed 4 bases from V and 7 bases from J; junction bases left unmatched: 7. This CDR3 has 14 residues. CDR3 in DNA: TGTGCCAGCAGCGCTGAGCGGACAGGGGGGACCCAGTACTTC. Translation: CASSAERTGGTQYF.

The chain carries TRBV18 and TRBJ2-1; 9 bases align to TRBD1. CDR1 is KGHSH and CDR2 is LQKENI in the germline V gene. CDR3 size: 15 residues. The V and J ends lost 8 bases and 5 bases, in that order; junction bases with no gene match: 10. CDR3 coding DNA: TGTGCCAGCCGCCCGGGACAGGGAGGCGACAATGAGCAGTTCTTC. Encoded protein: CASRPGQGGDNEQFF.

This chain uses TRBV6-5 with TRBJ2-7; D perhaps matches TRBD1 (6 bases). Trimming cost V 4 bases and J 8 bases, with 21 bases left between them. The CDR3 contains 15 residues. Germline loops: CDR1 MNHEY, CDR2 SVGAGI. DNA for the CDR3: TGTGCCAGCAGTTCCCCAAGGGTCAGGGGTACGAAGCAGTACTTC. Residues: CASSSPRVRGTKQYF.

The chain combines TRBV2 with TRBJ2-5; 8 nucleotides agree with TRBD2. This CDR3 spans 12 amino acids. CDR1 and CDR2 (germline): SNHLY, FYNNEI. V shed 11 bases, J shed 2 bases, and the junction held 4 bases outside the gene matches. CDR3 region: CAPGGSQETQYF. Here the CDR3 DNA reads TGTGCCCCGGGGGGGTCTCAAGAGACCCAGTACTTC.

The gene calls are TRBV27 and TRBJ1-2; 11 bases line up with TRBD1. Per germline, CDR1 MNHEY and CDR2 SMNVEV (reference sequence). The J segment lost 4 bases and the V segment lost 5 bases, leaving 6 bases of the junction unmatched. The CDR3 contains 15 residues. In DNA, the CDR3 is TGTGCCAGCAGTCCCGGACAGGGGGCCTCCTATGGCTACACCTTC. Translation: CASSPGQGASYGYTF.

The rearrangement uses TRBV11-2 and TRBJ2-1, with D unresolved. This CDR3 comprises 13 residues. V lost 5 bases to trimming and J lost 6 bases, with 11 bases between them. Germline-derived CDR1 and CDR2 are SGHAT and FQNNGV. This CDR3 reads CASSISVLNEQFF. CDR3 in DNA: TGTGCCAGCAGCATTTCCGTCCTCAATGAGCAGTTCTTC.

V gene TRBV27 combines with J gene TRBJ1-4; 7 bases agree with TRBD1. Looked up from germline, CDR1 is MNHEY and CDR2 is SMNVEV (reference sequence). This CDR3 spans 16 amino acids. The trim removed 4 bases at V and 3 bases at J, leaving 8 bases unmatched. The CDR3: CASSSWTGLANEKLFF. CDR3 DNA sequence: TGTGCCAGCAGTTCCTGGACAGGATTGGCTAATGAAAAACTGTTTTTT.